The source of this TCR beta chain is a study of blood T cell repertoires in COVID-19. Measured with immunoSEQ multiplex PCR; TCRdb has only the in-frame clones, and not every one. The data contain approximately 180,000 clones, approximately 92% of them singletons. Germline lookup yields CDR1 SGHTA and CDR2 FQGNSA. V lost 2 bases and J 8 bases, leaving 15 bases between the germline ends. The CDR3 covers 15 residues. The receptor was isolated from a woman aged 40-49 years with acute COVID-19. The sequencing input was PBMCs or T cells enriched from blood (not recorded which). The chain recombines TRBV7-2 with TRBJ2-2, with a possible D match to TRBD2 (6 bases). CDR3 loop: CASSLWRDGRGELFF. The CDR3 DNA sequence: TGTGCCAGCAGCTTATGGCGGGACGGAAGAGGGGAGCTGTTTTTT.